What follows describes a single T cell receptor beta chain. The specificity of this receptor is unknown. Nothing much larger sits one base from this clone, and base qualities are not available. CD8 naive samples consisted of CD45RO-negative cells that were positively selected for CCR7, yielding a CD45RA+CCR7+ population without TemRA cells. Healthy HIV-negative adults with no recently reported acute infections or vaccinations were included as donors. Every donor was a Caucasian adult living in Nashville, Tennessee, USA. Blood was collected by leukapheresis, and PBMCs were isolated by Ficoll-Histopaque density gradient centrifugation and then cryopreserved in liquid nitrogen vapor phase. Purity and quantity of every magnetically sorted T cell population were checked by analytical flow cytometry. Genomic DNA was isolated from every sorted fraction and measured by UV absorbance on a Nanodrop 2000c. The germline V gene sets CDR1 to MNHNS and CDR2 to SASEGT. Spanning cysteine to phenylalanine, the CDR3 consists of 14 amino acids. Just CDR3 DNA is preserved here, 42 bases in frame from base 1. The germline ends are 13 bases apart after V is trimmed by 6 bases and J by 4 bases.

The data are from a study of shared clonotypes between healthy human individuals (dated by TCRdb to about 2020). Study-level background: The cohort comprised two women and a few men aged 18 to 49 years. Per donor, three plates each were used for CD4 naive and CD4 memory, two for CD8 naive, and one for CD8 memory. To estimate repertoire size and how much clonotype sharing occurs between individuals, the study deeply sequenced the blood TCR repertoires of 5 or 6 healthy adults. To increase sequencing depth and limit assay-specific biases, different laboratories used diverse techniques to prepare libraries and sequence TCR repertoires. Leukapheresis yielded between about 0.85 and 9 billion PBMCs per donor.

TCR CDR3 regions were amplified from genomic DNA by multiplex PCR using the deep immunoSEQ assay. Extracted genomic DNA from each cell subset was distributed evenly across all wells of several immunoSEQ 96-well plates, and each plate was treated as a replicate. Each replicate PCR for sorted subsets received around 0.2 ug genomic DNA, equal to roughly 30,000 T cell genomes. Purified libraries were measured with a Qubit 3.0 fluorometer, size-checked on a Bioanalyzer 2100, and measured again with the KAPA Library Quantification kit. Each immunoSEQ 96-well plate was sequenced on its own single-read 150-cycle Illumina NextSeq 550 flow cell. The source study handled its data this way. Because only junctional sequences without quality scores were contained in the immunoSEQ output, filtering matching that applied to full-length reads could not be performed. Sequences were annotated with PyIR, a Python wrapper for IgBLAST v1.9, and V/J genes and CDR3 were assigned using IMGT germline references. Reads were filtered out if the reads had weak V/J assignments (E-value above 1e-6), no CDR3, stop codons, out-of-frame junctions, or ambiguous translated residues. V3J clonotypes were defined as sequences sharing an identical inferred V gene, J gene, and CDR3 amino acid sequence. Percentage overlap between repertoires was calculated by dividing the number of shared unique clonotypes by the size of the smaller repertoire. Three approaches were used to assess repertoire richness: RTK rarefaction, the Chao1 estimator, and Recon v2.1 estimates of unobserved clonotypes. Generation probabilities for all TCRbeta clonotypes obtained by the gDNA method from a few donors were computed using OLGA. Imported from immuneACCESS, the table was reduced by TCRdb to in-frame sequences with V and J called. These copies leave out some clones; in studies compared against another copy, an unresolved V gene accounts for under half, and the cause of the remainder is not known. Clonal size and the V and J genes are those of that table, whereas D and trimming came from the DNA. This sample holds about 2 million clones; 85% to 95% were observed only once. The ten largest clonotypes hold more than 0.9% of the sample.

The investigation overall reported the following: Across four donors, 4.5% to 6.5% of naive CD4, more than 3% of naive CD8, roughly 2.2% of memory CD4, and 0.3% to 0.45% of memory CD8 clonotypes were shared. Pairwise subsampling led to the expectation that sequencing depth would affect the degree of clonotype sharing among donors. Rarefaction of sorted-subset datasets indicated incomplete sequencing despite the large sequencing depth. Compared with non-shared clonotypes, clonotypes shared by all four sorted-subset donors had higher generation probabilities. Estimated clonotype richness was generally larger for naive than for memory subsets. Sampling was limited to blood, and TCR repertoires in tissue likely differ from TCR repertoires in blood. The small number of donors limited the genetic and exposure-history diversity represented.

Here the chain combines TRBV6-1 and TRBJ2-1; the D region possibly corresponds to TRBD1 (6 bases align). The sequence was obtained from a man younger than 35 in good health. The sample consisted of naive CD8+ T cells sorted from blood. Explained via the paper, the cell subset or site label denotes: CD45RA+CCR7+. The DNA sequence is as follows: TGTGCCAGCAGAACAGGGCTGGGGTACAATGAGCAGTTCTTC. It codes for CASRTGLGYNEQFF.